The rows below give T cell receptor beta chains drawn from one sample of a study of Graves' ophthalmopathy and Graves' hyperthyroidism. TCRdb re-called the multiplex PCR reads through MiXCR, storing one row per CDR3 protein. The table lists fewer than 350,000 distinct CDR3 sequences, roughly 16% of them singletons. Sequences were obtained from peripheral blood. Every receptor here comes from an adult man with Graves' ophthalmopathy. Each CDR3 is given with its conserved first and last residue. A D gene is named only where the DNA matches it firmly. Part of the rows lack a size; the others show once, few, many or a class for expanded clones.

d_call	v_call	j_call	clone_size	cdr3_aa	cdr3_nt
TRBD1	TRBV11-1	TRBJ2-7	many	CASSMFTTGDSYEQYF	TGTGCCAGCAGCATGTTCACGACAGGGGACTCCTACGAGCAGTACTTC
-	TRBV12-3/TRBV12-4	TRBJ2-7	-	CASGGGGRYEQYF	TGTGCCAGCGGGGGGGGGGGGCGCTACGAGCAGTACTTC
-	TRBV4-1	TRBJ2-5	many	CASSQDEKRLPREETQYF	TGCGCCAGCAGCCAAGATGAGAAGAGACTACCCCGGGAAGAGACCCAGTACTTC
-	TRBV6-1	TRBJ1-2	many	CASRNSDRNYGYTF	TGTGCCAGCAGGAATAGCGACAGGAACTATGGCTACACCTTC
-	TRBV2	TRBJ1-3	-	CASSDGGNTIYF	TGTGCCAGCAGTGATGGTGGAAACACCATATATTTT
TRBD1	TRBV12-3/TRBV12-4	TRBJ1-1	many	CASSLDRAAFF	TGTGCCAGCAGTTTGGACAGGGCAGCTTTCTTT
TRBD1	TRBV6-5	TRBJ2-5	many	CASSYSTRGQETQYF	TGTGCCAGCAGTTACTCGACCAGGGGGCAGGAGACCCAGTACTTC
-	TRBV6-2/TRBV6-3	TRBJ1-5	many	CASRPGTTQPQHF	TGTGCCAGCAGGCCCGGGACAACTCAGCCCCAGCATTTT
-	TRBV7-2	TRBJ2-4	many	CASSFASGTKNIQYF	TGTGCCAGCAGCTTCGCCTCTGGTACCAAAAACATTCAGTACTTC
-	TRBV28	TRBJ1-5	many	CASSIIQGLPHF	TGTGCCAGCAGTATAATACAGGGACTACCGCATTTT
-	TRBV30	TRBJ1-3	many	CAWSVRLGGNTIYF	TGTGCCTGGAGTGTCAGACTCGGGGGAAACACCATATATTTT
TRBD1	TRBV18	TRBJ2-7	many	CASSPSQGIYEQYF	TGTGCCAGCTCACCCTCACAGGGGATCTACGAGCAGTACTTC
TRBD2	TRBV6-5	TRBJ2-5	-	CASSWGSSGRPQETQYF	TGTGCCAGCAGTTGGGGCAGTAGCGGGAGACCTCAAGAGACCCAGTACTTC
TRBD1	TRBV19	TRBJ1-1	-	CASILPGQGWAFF	TGTGCCAGTATTCTCCCGGGACAGGGTTGGGCTTTCTTT
-	TRBV6-2/TRBV6-3	TRBJ1-2	many	CASSPLGAYGYTF	TGTGCCAGCAGCCCTTTGGGGGCCTATGGCTACACCTTC
TRBD2	TRBV7-2	TRBJ2-5	many	CASSLGRTSGMETQYF	TGTGCCAGCAGCTTAGGACGGACTAGCGGGATGGAGACCCAGTACTTC
-	TRBV19	TRBJ1-5	few	CASMEQGGQPQHF	TGTGCCAGTATGGAGCAGGGAGGCCAGCCCCAGCATTTT
-	TRBV29-1	TRBJ2-6	many	CSVDGGGSGANVLTF	TGCAGCGTTGATGGCGGCGGCTCTGGGGCCAACGTCCTGACTTTC
TRBD1	TRBV6-1	TRBJ1-6	many	CASSELWDSYSPLHF	TGTGCCAGCAGTGAATTATGGGACAGTTATTCACCCCTCCACTTT
-	TRBV10-3	TRBJ1-1	many	CAISESRENTEAFF	TGTGCCATCAGTGAAAGCAGGGAGAACACTGAAGCTTTCTTT
-	TRBV6-5	TRBJ1-5	many	CASTISGGHQPQHF	TGTGCCAGCACCATATCGGGGGGGCATCAGCCCCAGCATTTT
-	TRBV6-2/TRBV6-3	TRBJ2-2	many	CASSRRTGELFF	TGTGCCAGCAGCCGGAGGACCGGGGAGCTGTTTTTT
-	TRBV11-3	TRBJ2-2	-	CASSSSPGPGELFF	TGTGCCAGCAGCTCCAGCCCCGGGCCCGGGGAGCTGTTTTTT
-	TRBV4-1	TRBJ1-2	many	CASSQGRQPITHDYGYTF	TGCGCCAGCAGCCAAGGTCGACAGCCGATCACCCATGACTATGGCTACACCTTC
TRBD1	TRBV24-1	TRBJ1-1	many	CATSDKQGHTEAFF	TGTGCCACCAGTGATAAACAGGGGCACACTGAAGCTTTCTTT
TRBD1	TRBV30	TRBJ1-2	many	CAWRHEGTGDYGYTF	TGTGCCTGGAGGCACGAGGGGACAGGGGACTATGGCTACACCTTC
-	TRBV30	TRBJ2-7	many	CAWISGITYEQYF	TGTGCCTGGATCTCTGGGATTACCTACGAGCAGTACTTC
TRBD2	TRBV5-4	TRBJ2-7	many	CASSWNSGGVLDERYF	TGTGCCAGCAGCTGGAATAGCGGGGGGGTTCTGGACGAGCGGTACTTC
-	TRBV6-2/TRBV6-3	TRBJ1-2	many	CASSYSYSGDYGYTF	TGTGCCAGCAGTTACTCGTACAGTGGCGACTATGGCTACACCTTC
-	TRBV12-3/TRBV12-4	TRBJ2-5	many	CASSSGEETQYF	TGTGCCAGCAGTTCGGGGGAGGAGACCCAGTACTTC
-	TRBV20-1	TRBJ2-5	many	CSALPVARQTEETQYF	TGCAGCGCTCTTCCCGTAGCGAGGCAGACGGAAGAGACCCAGTACTTC
-	TRBV6-2/TRBV6-3	TRBJ2-5	many	CASTLDGEGYF	TGTGCCAGCACCCTAGACGGAGAGGGGTACTTC
-	TRBV30	TRBJ1-5	many	CAWSVQFNQPQHF	TGTGCCTGGAGTGTACAATTCAATCAGCCCCAGCATTTT
-	TRBV15	TRBJ2-5	-	CATSRQNQGTRFLTQYF	TGTGCCACCAGCAGGCAGAATCAGGGGACGCGTTTTTTGACCCAGTACTTC
TRBD1	TRBV6-5	TRBJ2-2	many	CASRRPGQGFTGELFF	TGTGCCAGCAGACGACCGGGACAGGGTTTTACCGGGGAGCTGTTTTTT
-	TRBV6-4	TRBJ1-5	many	CASSDGRGQPQHF	TGTGCCAGCAGTGACGGGAGGGGTCAGCCCCAGCATTTT
-	TRBV7-8	TRBJ1-2	many	CASSFQGLYGYTF	TGTGCCAGCAGCTTTCAGGGCCTCTATGGCTACACCTTC